The 20 T cell receptor beta chains listed next were all sequenced from one sample in a study of beta chain features in type 1 diabetes. These receptors have no known antigen. Reverse transcribing all isolated RNA meant expressed TCRB transcripts were sequenced. Repertoires were generated with immunoSEQ multiplex PCR, while TCRdb's copy carries only in-frame clones and drops some. This sample has 150,000 to 190,000 clones, with about 9.4% found just once. Study-level results: There was a moderate but significant shortening of TCRB CDR3s in all four CD4+ subsets of Type 1 diabetes patients.

The specimen sequenced was central memory CD4+ T cells from blood. Receptor source: a man aged 30-40 years with type 1 diabetes.

V and J are TRBV4-3 and TRBJ2-3; D may be TRBD2 (5 bases). The V end lost 0 bases, the J end lost 3 bases, and 10 bases lay between the germline ends. The germline V gene has CDR1 LGHNA and CDR2 YSLEER. The CDR3 spans 15 residues. CDR3: CASSQDRTGTDTQYF. CDR3 DNA sequence: TGCGCCAGCAGCCAAGATCGTACGGGAACAGATACGCAGTATTTT.

The CDR3 sequence: CSVAPFVGGGADTQYF. The CDR3 coding sequence is TGCAGCGTGGCCCCTTTCGTTGGGGGAGGGGCAGATACGCAGTATTTT. The chain recombines TRBV29-1 with TRBJ2-3, with 7 positions matching TRBD2. V lost 6 bases, J lost 4 bases, and 16 bases stayed unmatched. CDR3 length equals 16 residues. The germline CDR1 and CDR2 sequences are SQVTM and ANQGSEA.

The chain combines TRBV5-1 with TRBJ1-1; 7 positions agree with TRBD1. This CDR3 region has 15 residues. From germline, CDR1 is SGHRS and CDR2 YFSETQ. V lost 6 bases to trimming and J lost 1 base; unmatched junction nucleotides: 9. The CDR3 DNA is TGCGCCAGCACCAGGGACAGTGGGGCGAACACTGAAGCTTTCTTT. This sequence encodes CASTRDSGANTEAFF.

This clone came up a few times. J is TRBJ1-1 and V is TRBV6-6; D ambiguous. With 7 bases removed from V and 5 bases from J, the gap between germline ends came to 11 bases. The CDR3 runs 12 residues. Germline lookup yields CDR1 MNHNY and CDR2 SVGAGI (reference sequence). Here the CDR3 DNA reads TGTGCCAGCACCGAGGGAGGGACTGAAGCTTTCTTT. Protein product: CASTEGGTEAFF.

Only a few counts were recorded for this clone. The genes are TRBV5-1 and TRBJ2-1; D is perhaps TRBD2 (5 bases). V lost 3 bases, J lost 2 bases, and 15 bases lay in between. This CDR3 is 16 amino acids long. Per germline, CDR1 SGHRS and CDR2 YFSETQ. The CDR3 loop is CASSWISATTYNEQFF. The CDR3, as DNA: TGCGCCAGCAGCTGGATTAGCGCTACCACCTACAATGAGCAGTTCTTC. Drawing the rest from reference TRBV5-1 and TRBJ2-1, the complete variable domain is KAGVTQTPRYLIKTRGQQVTLSCSPISGHRSVSWYQQTPGQGLQFLFEYFSETQRNKGNFPGRFSGRQFSNSRSEMNVSTLELGDSALYLCASSWISATTYNEQFFGPGTRLTVL.

A few counts support this clone. The chain couples TRBV6-4 to TRBJ2-1; unclear D gene. V was cut by 3 bases and J by 0 bases, with 12 bases left in between. CDR3 length equals 16 residues. Germline lookup yields CDR1 MRHNA and CDR2 SNTAGT. The CDR3 DNA reads TGTGCCAGCAGTGAGGGCTTCCCGAGCTCCTACAATGAGCAGTTCTTC. This sequence encodes CASSEGFPSSYNEQFF.

The gene calls are TRBV7-8 and TRBJ2-7; possibly TRBD2 for D (6 bases). This CDR3 has 14 residues. Germline CDR1 is SGHVS and CDR2 is FQNEAQ. V shed 4 bases and J shed 9 bases, with 19 bases lying between them. Here the CDR3 DNA reads TGTGCCAGCAGCTCCTGGGACTCCCGCGTCGGGCAGTACTTC. Protein sequence: CASSSWDSRVGQYF.

The chain is built from TRBV5-1 and TRBJ2-3; weak D call: TRBD2 (6 bases). V lost 4 bases, J lost 7 bases, and 19 bases lay in between. The germline V gene has CDR1 SGHRS and CDR2 YFSETQ. This CDR3 region has 15 residues. The DNA for the CDR3 is TGCGCCAGCAGCGAGACGGCAGAGGAGGGGAATACGCAGTATTTT. This sequence encodes CASSETAEEGNTQYF.

The V call is TRBV9, the J call TRBJ2-7, with D maybe TRBD1 (5 bases). The CDR3 totals 14 residues. Trimming left V 3 bases short and J 6 bases short, with 16 bases between. CDR1 SGDLS and CDR2 YYNGEE come from the germline V gene. The CDR3 DNA is TGTGCCAGCAGCGGGAACAGGTTAGCCGGCGAGCAGTACTTC. Translation gives CASSGNRLAGEQYF.

The rearrangement joins TRBV18 to TRBJ2-1; no reliable D call. This CDR3 contains 16 residues. Trimming shortened V by 3 bases and J by 6 bases, and 18 bases separated the two germline ends. Per germline, CDR1 KGHSH and CDR2 LQKENI. CDR3 in DNA: TGTGCCAGCTCACCCCAAGGAAGCAGATGGAGCAATGAGCAGTTCTTC. It encodes CASSPQGSRWSNEQFF. Combining the CDR3 with reference TRBV18 and TRBJ2-1 gives the whole variable domain NAGVMQNPRHLVRRRGQEARLRCSPMKGHSHVYWYRQLPEEGLKFMVYLQKENIIDESGMPKERFSAEFPKEGPSILRIQQVVRGDSAAYFCASSPQGSRWSNEQFFGPGTRLTVL.

This clone has more than one count but fewer than ten. The V gene is TRBV28, the J gene TRBJ1-3, with TRBD1 matching over 7 bases. Germline lookup yields CDR1 MDHEN and CDR2 SYDVKM. After removal of 5 bases from V and 2 bases from J, the junction contained 6 bases not matched to a gene. The CDR3 contains 15 residues. Written as DNA, the CDR3 is TGTGCCAGCAGTGCCTCGACAGGGCCTGGAAACACCATATATTTT. The encoded protein is CASSASTGPGNTIYF.

A few counts support this clone. The J gene is TRBJ2-7, the V gene TRBV21-1; the table assigns TRBD2, which was not confirmed against the DNA. TRBV21-1 is a pseudogene locus. The CDR3 runs to 14 residues. The DNA for the CDR3 is TGTGCCAGCAGCGGGGGGGGCTGTATGGGCGAGCAGTACTTC. Translation gives CASSGGGCMGEQYF.

The chain recombines TRBV7-9 with TRBJ1-1, with 7 bases identical to TRBD1. V dropped 5 bases and J dropped 8; count of bases not matched to a gene: 2. The CDR3 consists of 11 residues. CDR1 and CDR2 from the germline V gene are SEHNR and FQNEAQ (reference sequence). The CDR3 DNA follows: TGTGCCAGCAGCAAAGGGGGCGAAGCTTTCTTT. This codes for CASSKGGEAFF.

This clone was seen a few times. This same CDR3 is encoded by further DNA sequences in the sample. The chain combines TRBV6-6 with TRBJ1-5; 8 positions match TRBD1. Germline V lookup: CDR1 MNHNY, CDR2 SVGAGI (reference sequence). With 5 bases clipped from V and 6 bases from J, the junction kept 3 bases outside the gene matches. The CDR3 length is 13 residues. The CDR3 sequence: CASSRQGSQPQHF. CDR3 bases: TGTGCCAGCAGTCGACAGGGGTCTCAGCCCCAGCATTTT.

This clone was recorded a few times. Other DNA sequences of this sample code for an identical CDR3. The V and J genes are TRBV7-2 and TRBJ2-3, with unresolved D. The V gene lost 3 bases and the J gene lost 4 bases, with 5 bases spanning the gap. CDR1 SGHTA and CDR2 FQGNSA come from the germline V gene. The CDR3 is made up of 12 amino acids. As DNA, the CDR3 is TGTGCCAGCAGCTTTGGGCCAGATACGCAGTATTTT. The encoded protein is CASSFGPDTQYF. Full variable domain (remainder filled in from reference TRBV7-2 and TRBJ2-3): GAGVSQSPSNKVTEKGKDVELRCDPISGHTALYWYRQSLGQGLEFLIYFQGNSAPDKSGLPSDRFSAERTGGSVSTLTIQRTQQEDSAVYLCASSFGPDTQYFGPGTRLTVL.

As concerns this clone: One junction end disagrees with the germline gene, perhaps due to a read error. The V call is TRBV7-9, the J call TRBJ1-2, with unresolved D. CDR1 and CDR2 from the germline V gene are SEHNR and FQNEAQ (reference sequence). The CDR3 length is 12 residues. This chain's CDR3 is CASSQVPGGYTF. CDR3 nucleotides: TGCGCCAGCAGCCAAGTACCGGGAGGCTACACCTTC.

The chain links TRBV25-1 to TRBJ1-2, with 9 bases lining up with TRBD1. Germline lookup yields CDR1 MGHDK and CDR2 SYGVNS. This CDR3 region has 15 residues. Trimming removed 7 bases from V and 4 bases from J; junction bases left unmatched: 10. In DNA, the CDR3 is TGTGCCAGCACCTCGACCGGGACAGGGTTCTATGGCTACACCTTC. Protein: CASTSTGTGFYGYTF.

The chain employs TRBV5-4 and TRBJ2-6; D unclear. Trimming removed 3 bases from V and 0 bases from J, with 7 bases in between. The CDR3 loop spans 15 amino acids. Germline CDR1 SGHNT, CDR2 YYREEE (reference sequence). CDR3 residues: CASSYPSSGANVLTF. In nucleotides, the CDR3 is TGTGCCAGCAGCTATCCCTCCTCTGGGGCCAACGTCCTGACTTTC. Complete variable domain (other parts from reference TRBV5-4 and TRBJ2-6): ETGVTQSPTHLIKTRGQQVTLRCSSQSGHNTVSWYQQALGQGPQFIFQYYREEENGRGNFPPRFSGLQFPNYSSELNVNALELDDSALYLCASSYPSSGANVLTFGAGSRLTVL.

This clone has just a few counts. The chain has TRBV28 and TRBJ2-1; D remains unclear. CDR1 and CDR2 (germline): MDHEN, SYDVKM. CDR3 length: 11 residues. V lost 5 bases and J 4 bases, leaving 3 bases between the germline ends. The CDR3 loop reads CASSPYNEQFF. CDR3 in DNA: TGTGCCAGCAGTCCGTACAATGAGCAGTTCTTC.

This clone has only a few counts. The V call is TRBV28, the J call TRBJ2-1, with 7 bases fitting TRBD1. This CDR3 is 14 amino acids long. Trimming removed 8 bases from V and 0 bases from J; junction bases left unmatched: 4. The germline V gene encodes CDR1 MDHEN and CDR2 SYDVKM. The CDR3 coding sequence is TGTGCCAGCGCTCCAGGGGGCTCCTACAATGAGCAGTTCTTC. Translation gives CASAPGGSYNEQFF.